The clone carrying this T cell receptor (beta chain) was recorded only once. The V gene's germline CDR1 is SGHDT and CDR2 YYEEEE. This CDR3 is built from 12 residues. The V end lost 1 base, the J end lost 6 bases, and 7 bases lay between the germline ends. Using immunoSEQ multiplex PCR, the repertoire was profiled, and TCRdb retains in-frame clones only, with some absent. This table has around 150,000 clones, 90% to 95% appearing once. These data originate in a study of blood T cell repertoires in COVID-19. Study at large: From T cells, B-cell-depleted T cells, or PBMCs came the material, which was cDNA or gDNA.

The source material was peripheral blood. The chain is built from TRBV5-6 and TRBJ1-1; D ambiguous. The origin of this receptor is a woman aged 50 to 60 with acute or convalescent COVID-19. CDR3 loop: CASSLSGAEAFF. The CDR3 DNA reads TGTGCCAGCAGCTTGTCAGGTGCTGAAGCTTTCTTT. Full variable domain (outside the CDR3, taken from reference TRBV5-6 and TRBJ1-1): DAGVTQSPTHLIKTRGQQVTLRCSPKSGHDTVSWYQQALGQGPQFIFQYYEEEERQRGNFPDRFSGHQFPNYSSELNVNALLLGDSALYLCASSLSGAEAFFGQGTRLTVV.